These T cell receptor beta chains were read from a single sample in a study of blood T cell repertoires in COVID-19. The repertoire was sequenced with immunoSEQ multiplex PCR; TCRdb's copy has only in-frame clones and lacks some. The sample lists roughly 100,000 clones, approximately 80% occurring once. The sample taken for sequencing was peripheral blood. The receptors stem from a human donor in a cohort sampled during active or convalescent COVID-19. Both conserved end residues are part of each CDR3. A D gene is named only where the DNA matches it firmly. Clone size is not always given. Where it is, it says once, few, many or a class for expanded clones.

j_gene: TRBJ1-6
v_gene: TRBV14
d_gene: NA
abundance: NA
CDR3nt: TGTGCCAGCAGCCAAGCCGTTGGAGGGTTAGGTTCACCCCTCCACTTT
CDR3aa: CASSQAVGGLGSPLHF

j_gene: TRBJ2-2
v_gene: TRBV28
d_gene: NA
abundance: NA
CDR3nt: TGTGCCAGCATCCCCGGAGGGGCGGGGGCCGGGACCGGGGAGCTGTTTTTT
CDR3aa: CASIPGGAGAGTGELFF

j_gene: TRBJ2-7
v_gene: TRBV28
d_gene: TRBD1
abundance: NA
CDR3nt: TGTGCCAGCGCCCGGACAGGTTCCACCTACGAGCAGTACTTC
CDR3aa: CASARTGSTYEQYF

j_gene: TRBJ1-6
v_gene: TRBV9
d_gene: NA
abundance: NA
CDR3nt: TGTGCCAGCAGCGTAGGTCAGTATAATTCACCCCTCCACTTT
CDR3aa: CASSVGQYNSPLHF

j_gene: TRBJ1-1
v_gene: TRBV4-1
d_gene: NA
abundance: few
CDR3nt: TGCGCCAGCAGCCAAGGATTTAGGTACCCCCCTCGGGGCACTGAAGCTTTCTTT
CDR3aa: CASSQGFRYPPRGTEAFF

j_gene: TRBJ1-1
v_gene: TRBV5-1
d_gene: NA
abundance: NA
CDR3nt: TGCGCCAGCAGCCTTCCCCCGAACACTGAAGCTTTCTTT
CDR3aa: CASSLPPNTEAFF

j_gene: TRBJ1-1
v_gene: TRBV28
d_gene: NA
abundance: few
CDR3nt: TGTGCCAGCACCCTACAGGGCGCGAACACTGAAGCTTTCTTT
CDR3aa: CASTLQGANTEAFF

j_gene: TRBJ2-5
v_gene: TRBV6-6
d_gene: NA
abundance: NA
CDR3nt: TGTGCCAGCAGTTTTGGGACATACCAAGAGACCCAGTACTTC
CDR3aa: CASSFGTYQETQYF

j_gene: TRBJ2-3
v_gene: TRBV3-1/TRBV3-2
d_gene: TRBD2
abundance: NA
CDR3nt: TGTGCCAGCAGCCCTAGCGGGACCACAGATACGCAGTATTTT
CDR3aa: CASSPSGTTDTQYF

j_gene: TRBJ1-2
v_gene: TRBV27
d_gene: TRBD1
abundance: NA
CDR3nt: TGTGCCAGCAGTACCCTCGGGACAGGGGGTCGGGGCTACACCTTC
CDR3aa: CASSTLGTGGRGYTF

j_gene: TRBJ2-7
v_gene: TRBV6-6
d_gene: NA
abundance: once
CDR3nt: TGTGCCAGCAGTTCCCAGGGCAGGGGTGAGCAGTACTTC
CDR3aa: CASSSQGRGEQYF

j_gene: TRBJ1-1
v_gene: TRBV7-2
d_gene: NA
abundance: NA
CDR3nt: TGTGCCAGCAGCTTACAGGGGAACACTGAAGCTTTCTTT
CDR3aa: CASSLQGNTEAFF

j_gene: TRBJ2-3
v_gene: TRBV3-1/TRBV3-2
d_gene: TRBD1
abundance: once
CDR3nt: TGTGCCAGCAGCCCCGGGAAGGGGGCTGCCACAGATACGCAGTATTTT
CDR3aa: CASSPGKGAATDTQYF

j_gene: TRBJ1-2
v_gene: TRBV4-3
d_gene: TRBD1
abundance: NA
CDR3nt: TGCGCCAGCAGCCGGGGACAGGGGTCCCCCCCCGGCTATGGCTACACCTTC
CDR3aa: CASSRGQGSPPGYGYTF

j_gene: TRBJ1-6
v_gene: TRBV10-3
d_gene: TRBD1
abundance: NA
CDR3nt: TGTGCCACCAAAATAGGGACAGTCGATTCACCCCTCCACTTT
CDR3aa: CATKIGTVDSPLHF

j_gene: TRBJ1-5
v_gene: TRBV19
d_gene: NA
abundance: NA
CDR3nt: TGTGCCAGTAGGCTGACAGGTAGTCAGCCCCAGCATTTT
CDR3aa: CASRLTGSQPQHF

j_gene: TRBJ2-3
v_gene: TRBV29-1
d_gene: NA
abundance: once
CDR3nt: TGCAGCGTTGATTCAGGGGAAGTGACAGATACGCAGTATTTT
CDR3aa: CSVDSGEVTDTQYF

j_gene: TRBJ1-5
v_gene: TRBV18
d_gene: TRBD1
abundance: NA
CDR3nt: TGTGCCAGCTCACCCGGGACAGGGGGTCAGCCCCAGCATTTT
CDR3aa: CASSPGTGGQPQHF

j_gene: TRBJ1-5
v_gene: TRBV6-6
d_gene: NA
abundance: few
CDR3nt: TGTGCCAGCAACTATACCCCCCTCAATCAGCCCCAGCATTTT
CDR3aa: CASNYTPLNQPQHF

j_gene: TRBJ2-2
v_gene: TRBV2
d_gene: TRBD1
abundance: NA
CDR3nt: TGTGCCAGCAGCGGGACAGGGGCCACCGGGGAGCTGTTTTTT
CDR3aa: CASSGTGATGELFF